This passage covers 20 T cell receptor beta chains from one sample sequenced in a study of shared clonotypes between healthy human individuals. Repertoires were generated with immunoSEQ multiplex PCR, while TCRdb's copy carries only in-frame clones and drops some. The sample includes approximately 2,300,000 clones, 85% to 95% of them seen just once. Input material: naive CD4+ T cells from PBMCs. Subset here: CD45RA+ positively selected. The receptors here all came from a man younger than 35 in good health. Some clones in this sample may be carry-over from other donors' samples.

The chain combines TRBV28 with TRBJ2-7; D is undetermined. The CDR3 covers 14 residues. The V and J ends lost 5 bases and 6 bases respectively, with 17 bases between them. The V gene's germline CDR1 is MDHEN and CDR2 SYDVKM. The CDR3 DNA follows: TGTGCCAGCAGTGACCCGAACCCCCCTTCCGAGCAGTACTTC. It translates to CASSDPNPPSEQYF.

This clone was detected once. The chain couples TRBV4-1 to TRBJ2-3, with D possibly TRBD2 on 5 matching bases. Per germline, CDR1 MGHRA and CDR2 YSYEKL. The CDR3 runs to 16 residues. Trimming removed 4 bases from V and 3 bases from J, with 17 bases in between. The CDR3 here is CASSPRGLPGTDTQYF. CDR3 DNA sequence: TGCGCCAGCAGCCCGCGAGGGTTACCTGGTACAGATACGCAGTATTTT.

This chain links TRBV10-3 with TRBJ2-2; D tentatively fits TRBD1 or TRBD2 (5 bases each). Looked up from germline, CDR1 is ENHRY and CDR2 is SYGVKD. The CDR3 is 15 residues long. The ends were cut back, 3 bases at V and 0 bases at J, with 8 bases in the middle. CDR3 nucleotide sequence: TGTGCCATCAGTGAAGTGGGACCGAACACCGGGGAGCTGTTTTTT. This codes for CAISEVGPNTGELFF.

This sequence joins TRBV7-2 and TRBJ2-5; the D gene is possibly TRBD2 (5 bases). Germline values: CDR1 SGHTA, CDR2 FQGNSA. There are 14 residues in the CDR3. V was cut by 0 bases and J by 4 bases, with 9 bases left in between. The CDR3, as DNA: TGTGCCAGCAGCTTAGCGTTGACTACAGAGACCCAGTACTTC. Amino acids: CASSLALTTETQYF.

The V gene is TRBV5-6, the J gene TRBJ2-3; TRBD2 matches 7 bases. Unmatched junction bases numbered 4, after V lost 1 base and J lost 2 bases. This CDR3 comprises 15 residues. CDR1 and CDR2 (germline): SGHDT, YYEEEE. In DNA form, the CDR3 reads TGTGCCAGCAGCTTGAGCCTAGCGGACACAGATACGCAGTATTTT. Encoded protein: CASSLSLADTDTQYF.

A remark on this clone: Other DNA sequences in this specimen translate into the identical CDR3. The chain carries TRBV5-1 and TRBJ1-1; D ambiguous. The CDR3 has 13 residues. Per the germline V gene, CDR1 is SGHRS and CDR2 is YFSETQ. V was cut by 4 bases and J by 0 bases, with 7 bases left in between. In nucleotides, the CDR3 is TGCGCCAGCAGCAGGCTTATGAACACTGAAGCTTTCTTT. Translation gives CASSRLMNTEAFF.

The chain combines TRBV6-5 with TRBJ1-5; D is possibly TRBD1 (5 bases). This CDR3 region has 13 residues. V lost 4 bases to trimming and J lost 9 bases, with 13 bases between them. Per germline, CDR1 MNHEY and CDR2 SVGAGI. The CDR3 sequence is CASSSGTGMPQHF. CDR3 DNA sequence: TGTGCCAGCAGTTCAGGGACCGGGATGCCCCAGCATTTT.

The genes are TRBV5-8 and TRBJ2-7, with a possible D match to TRBD2 (6 bases). CDR1 and CDR2 (germline): SGHTS, YDEGEE. The CDR3 is 15 residues long. V was clipped by 5 bases and J by 0 bases, with 15 bases between them. The CDR3 DNA follows: TGTGCCAGCAGTCCCCGGGGACTCAACTCCTACGAGCAGTACTTC. Translating it yields CASSPRGLNSYEQYF.

The rearrangement links TRBV20-1 to TRBJ2-3; D remains unclear. Germline V CDR1 and CDR2: DFQATT, SNEGSKA (reference sequence). V was trimmed by 7 bases and J by 5 bases, leaving 7 bases between them. The CDR3 is 10 amino acids. DNA for the CDR3: TGCAGTGTTTCTGGAGATACGCAGTATTTT. It specifies CSVSGDTQYF.

CDR3 DNA: TGTGCCTGGAGAACCGGGACAGGGGGCTACGAGCAGTACTTC. Its protein is CAWRTGTGGYEQYF. The rearrangement uses TRBV30 and TRBJ2-7; 11 bases are a match to TRBD1. J lost 3 bases, V lost 3 bases, and 4 bases had no gene match. The CDR3 has 14 residues. The germline V gene encodes CDR1 GTSNPN and CDR2 SVGIG (reference sequence).

The chain recombines TRBV4-2 with TRBJ2-7; 7 positions agree with TRBD2. Trimming took 1 base from V and 1 from J; bases not matched to a gene: 7. This CDR3 spans 16 amino acids. CDR1 and CDR2 (germline): LGHNA, YNFKEQ. Here the CDR3 DNA reads TGTGCCAGCAGCCAAGTATCGGCTAGCGGATCCTACGAGCAGTACTTC. The encoded protein is CASSQVSASGSYEQYF.

The chain employs TRBV6-1 and TRBJ1-5; D unclear. V lost 2 bases to trimming and J lost 5 bases, with 13 bases between them. This CDR3 has 15 amino acids. The V gene's germline CDR1 is MNHNS and CDR2 SASEGT. For the CDR3, the DNA is TGTGCCAGCAGTGAACTGGCAGCTAGGGATCAGCCCCAGCATTTT. This encodes CASSELAARDQPQHF.

The V gene is TRBV29-1, the J gene TRBJ2-4; 14 positions match TRBD2. Germline lookup yields CDR1 SQVTM and CDR2 ANQGSEA. The ends lost 2 bases at V and 6 bases at J; junction bases unmatched: 6. The CDR3 runs to 16 residues. Written as DNA, the CDR3 is TGCAGCGTTGAACGACTAGCGGGAGGGCCCGGAAACATTCAGTACTTC. Its translation: CSVERLAGGPGNIQYF.

About this clone itself: Different DNA sequences within this sample yield the same CDR3. The J gene is TRBJ2-1, the V gene TRBV28, with D hard to call. Germline lookup yields CDR1 MDHEN and CDR2 SYDVKM. The CDR3 contains 11 residues. V was pared by 6 bases and J by 8 bases, with 8 bases between. CDR3 residues: CASSLKYEQFF. The CDR3 DNA sequence: TGTGCCAGCAGCCTAAAGTATGAGCAGTTCTTC. The full variable domain, with the rest looked up from reference TRBV28 and TRBJ2-1, is DVKVTQSSRYLVKRTGEKVFLECVQDMDHENMFWYRQDPGLGLRLIYFSYDVKMKEKGDIPEGYSVSREKKERFSLILESASTNQTSMYLCASSLKYEQFFGPGTRLTVL.

V and J are TRBV2 and TRBJ2-1; no clear D. Looked up from germline, CDR1 is SNHLY and CDR2 is FYNNEI. Trimming shortened V by 0 bases and J by 3 bases, and 12 bases separated the two germline ends. This CDR3 is built from 16 residues. The CDR3 here is CASSEARPTDYNEQFF. CDR3 coding DNA: TGTGCCAGCAGTGAAGCGCGCCCTACGGACTACAATGAGCAGTTCTTC.

The rearrangement joins TRBV20-1 to TRBJ2-4; 8 bases align to TRBD1. There are 11 residues in the CDR3. CDR1 and CDR2 from the germline V gene are DFQATT and SNEGSKA (reference sequence). J lost 10 bases, V lost 6 bases, and 5 bases had no gene match. The CDR3: CSATTGVIQYF. CDR3 nucleotide sequence: TGCAGTGCCACGACAGGGGTTATTCAGTACTTC.

The chain employs TRBV9 and TRBJ2-4; 10 nucleotides match TRBD1. CDR3 size: 17 residues. Germline loops: CDR1 SGDLS, CDR2 YYNGEE. J was trimmed by 10 bases and V by 0 bases; bases with no gene match: 13. As DNA, the CDR3 is TGTGCCAGCAGCGTAGGGGAGAATGGGTGGACAGGGGGAATTCAGTACTTC. Amino acids: CASSVGENGWTGGIQYF.

V usage is TRBV4-2 and J usage is TRBJ2-1; the match to TRBD1 covers 7 bases. Per germline, CDR1 LGHNA and CDR2 YNFKEQ. The trim removed 0 bases at V and 7 bases at J, leaving 9 bases unmatched. This CDR3 has 16 amino acids. The CDR3 loop is CASSQDSGTVFNEQFF. In DNA form, the CDR3 reads TGTGCCAGCAGCCAAGATTCTGGGACAGTTTTTAATGAGCAGTTCTTC.

V usage is TRBV15 and J usage is TRBJ1-1; 10 bases agree with TRBD1. The CDR3 extends over 15 amino acids. Germline lookup yields CDR1 LNHNV and CDR2 YYDKDF (reference sequence). With V trimmed by 1 base and J by 3 bases, 2 bases remained unmatched. The CDR3 DNA sequence: TGTGCCACCAGCAGAGGGGACAGGGGTGACACTGAAGCTTTCTTT. Translation: CATSRGDRGDTEAFF.

V and J are TRBV5-1 and TRBJ2-1, with 14 positions matching TRBD2. Losses at the gene ends were 4 bases for V and 6 bases for J; bases not matched to a gene: 9. The CDR3 is 17 amino acids. In germline, CDR1 is SGHRS, CDR2 YFSETQ. CDR3 region: CASSLRTGTSGSNEQFF. The CDR3 nucleotides read TGCGCCAGCAGCCTACGAACCGGGACTAGCGGGAGCAATGAGCAGTTCTTC.